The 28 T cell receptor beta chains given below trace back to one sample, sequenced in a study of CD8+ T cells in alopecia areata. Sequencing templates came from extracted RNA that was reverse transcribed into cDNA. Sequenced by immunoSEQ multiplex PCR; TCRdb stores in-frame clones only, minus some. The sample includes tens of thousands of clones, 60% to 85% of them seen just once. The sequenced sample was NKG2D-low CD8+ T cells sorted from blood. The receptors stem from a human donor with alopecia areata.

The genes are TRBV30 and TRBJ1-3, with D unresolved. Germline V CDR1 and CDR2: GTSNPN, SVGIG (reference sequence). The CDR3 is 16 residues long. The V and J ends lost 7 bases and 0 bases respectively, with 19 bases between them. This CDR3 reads CASTQLAYISGNTIYF. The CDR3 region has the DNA TGTGCCTCCACCCAATTGGCATATATCTCTGGAAACACCATATATTTT.

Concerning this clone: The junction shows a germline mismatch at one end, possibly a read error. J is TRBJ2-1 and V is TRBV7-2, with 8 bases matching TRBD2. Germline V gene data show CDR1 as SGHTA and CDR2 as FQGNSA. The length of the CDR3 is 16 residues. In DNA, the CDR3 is TGTGCCAGCAGCTTAGGGCTAGCGGGCACCTACAGTGAGCAGTTCTTC. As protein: CASSLGLAGTYSEQFF.

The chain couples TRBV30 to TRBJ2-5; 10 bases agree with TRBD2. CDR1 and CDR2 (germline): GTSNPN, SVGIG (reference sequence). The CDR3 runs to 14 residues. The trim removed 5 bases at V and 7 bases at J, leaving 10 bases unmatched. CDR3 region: CAWAGGLADGTQYF. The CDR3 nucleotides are TGTGCCTGGGCCGGCGGACTAGCGGACGGGACCCAGTACTTC.

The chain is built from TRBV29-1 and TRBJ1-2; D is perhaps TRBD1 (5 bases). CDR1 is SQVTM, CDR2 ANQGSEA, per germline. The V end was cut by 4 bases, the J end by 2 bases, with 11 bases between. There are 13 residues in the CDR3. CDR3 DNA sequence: TGCAGCGTTGTAACAGGAGCGAACTATGGCTACACCTTC. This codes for CSVVTGANYGYTF.

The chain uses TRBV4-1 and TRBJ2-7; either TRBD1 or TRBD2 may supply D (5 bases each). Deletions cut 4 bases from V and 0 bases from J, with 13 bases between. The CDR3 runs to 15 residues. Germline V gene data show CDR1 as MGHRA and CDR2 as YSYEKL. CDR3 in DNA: TGCGCCAGCAGCCCAGGGAGCTTCCCCTCCTACGAGCAGTACTTC. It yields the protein CASSPGSFPSYEQYF.

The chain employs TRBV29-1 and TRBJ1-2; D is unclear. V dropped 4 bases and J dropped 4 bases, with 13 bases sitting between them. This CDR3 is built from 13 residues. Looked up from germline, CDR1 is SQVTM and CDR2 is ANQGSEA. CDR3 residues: CSVVGYSSYGYTF. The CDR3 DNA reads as TGCAGCGTTGTCGGTTACAGTAGCTATGGCTACACCTTC.

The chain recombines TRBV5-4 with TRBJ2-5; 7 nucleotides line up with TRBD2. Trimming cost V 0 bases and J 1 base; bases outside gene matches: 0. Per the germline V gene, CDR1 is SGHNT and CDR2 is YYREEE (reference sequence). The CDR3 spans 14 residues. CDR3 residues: CASSLAGGQETQYF. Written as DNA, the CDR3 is TGTGCCAGCAGCTTGGCGGGGGGCCAAGAGACCCAGTACTTC.

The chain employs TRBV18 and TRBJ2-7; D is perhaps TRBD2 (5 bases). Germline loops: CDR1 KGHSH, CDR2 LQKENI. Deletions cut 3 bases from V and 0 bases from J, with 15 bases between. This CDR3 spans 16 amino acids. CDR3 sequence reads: CASSPPRTGSSYEQYF. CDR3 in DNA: TGTGCCAGCTCACCCCCGCGTACGGGGTCCTCCTACGAGCAGTACTTC.

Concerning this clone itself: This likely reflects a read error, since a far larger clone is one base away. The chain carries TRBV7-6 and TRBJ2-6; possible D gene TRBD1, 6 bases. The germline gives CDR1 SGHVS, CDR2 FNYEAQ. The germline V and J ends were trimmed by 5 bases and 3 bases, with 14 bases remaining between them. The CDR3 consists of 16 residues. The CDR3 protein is CASSQDQGSGANVLTF. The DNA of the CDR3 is TGTGCCAGCAGCCAAGATCAGGGGAGTGGGGCCAACGTCCTGACTTTC.

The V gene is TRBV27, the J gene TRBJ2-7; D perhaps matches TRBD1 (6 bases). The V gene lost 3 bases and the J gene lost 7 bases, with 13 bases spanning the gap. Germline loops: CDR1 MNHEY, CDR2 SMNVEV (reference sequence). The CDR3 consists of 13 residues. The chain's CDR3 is CASSFVQGGEQYF. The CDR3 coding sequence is TGTGCCAGCAGTTTTGTACAGGGTGGGGAGCAGTACTTC.

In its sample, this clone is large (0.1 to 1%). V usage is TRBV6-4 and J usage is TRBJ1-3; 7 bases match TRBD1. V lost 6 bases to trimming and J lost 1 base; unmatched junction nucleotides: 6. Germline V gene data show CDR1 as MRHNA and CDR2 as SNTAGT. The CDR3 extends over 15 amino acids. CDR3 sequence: CASSAGTESGNTIYF. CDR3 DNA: TGTGCCAGCAGCGCGGGGACAGAGTCTGGAAACACCATATATTTT.

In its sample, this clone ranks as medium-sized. In DNA form, the CDR3 reads TGTGCAAGTCGCTTAGCTAGCTATGATCGGAATGAAAAACTGTTTTTT. Protein: CASRLASYDRNEKLFF. The V and J genes are TRBV12-2 and TRBJ1-4. TRBV12-2 is classified as a pseudogene. The CDR3 is 16 amino acids.

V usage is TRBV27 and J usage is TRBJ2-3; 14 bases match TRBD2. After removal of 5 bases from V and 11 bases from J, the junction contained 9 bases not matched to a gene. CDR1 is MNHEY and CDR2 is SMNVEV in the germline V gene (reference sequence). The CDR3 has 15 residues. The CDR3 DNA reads TGTGCCAGCAGTCCCGGGACTAGCGGGGGCGCAGGGCAGTATTTT. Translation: CASSPGTSGGAGQYF.

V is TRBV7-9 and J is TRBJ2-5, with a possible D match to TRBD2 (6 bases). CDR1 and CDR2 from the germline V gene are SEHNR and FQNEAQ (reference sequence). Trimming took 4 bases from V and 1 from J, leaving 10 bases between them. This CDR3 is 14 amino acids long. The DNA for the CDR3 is TGTGCCAGCAGCTGGGGGGACGGCCAAGAGACCCAGTACTTC. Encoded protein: CASSWGDGQETQYF.

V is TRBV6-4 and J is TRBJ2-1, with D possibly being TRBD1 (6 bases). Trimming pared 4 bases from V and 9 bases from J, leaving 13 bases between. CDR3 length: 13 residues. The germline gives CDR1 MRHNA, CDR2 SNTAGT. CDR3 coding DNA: TGTGCCAGCAGTGTACAGGGTCAAGGTGAGCAGTTCTTC. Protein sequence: CASSVQGQGEQFF.

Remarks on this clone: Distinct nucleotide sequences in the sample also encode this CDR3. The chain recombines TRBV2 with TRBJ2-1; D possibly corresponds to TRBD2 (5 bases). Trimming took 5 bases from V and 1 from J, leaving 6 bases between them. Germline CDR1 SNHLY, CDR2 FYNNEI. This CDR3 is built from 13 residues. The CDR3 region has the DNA TGTGCCAGCAGTCTAGCATCCTACAATGAGCAGTTCTTC. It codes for CASSLASYNEQFF.

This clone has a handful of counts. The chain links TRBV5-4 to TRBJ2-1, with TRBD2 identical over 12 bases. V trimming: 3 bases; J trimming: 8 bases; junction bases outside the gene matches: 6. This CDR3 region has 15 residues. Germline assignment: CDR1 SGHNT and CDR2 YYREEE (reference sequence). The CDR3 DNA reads TGTGCCAGCAGCTCGCCGGGACTAGCGGGTCATGAGCAGTTCTTC. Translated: CASSSPGLAGHEQFF.

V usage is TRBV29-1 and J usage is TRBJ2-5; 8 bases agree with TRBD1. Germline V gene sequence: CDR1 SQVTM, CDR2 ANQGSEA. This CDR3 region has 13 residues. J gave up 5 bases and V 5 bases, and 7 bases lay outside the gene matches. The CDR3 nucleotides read TGCAGCGTTCGTCCCAGGGGGCAGGAGACCCAGTACTTC. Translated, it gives CSVRPRGQETQYF.

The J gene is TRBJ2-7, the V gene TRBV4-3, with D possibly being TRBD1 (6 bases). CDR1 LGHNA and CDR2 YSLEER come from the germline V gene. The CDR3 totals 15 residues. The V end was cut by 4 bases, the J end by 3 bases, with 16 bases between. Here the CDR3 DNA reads TGCGCCAGCAGCCCCCACGCAGGGGCAGGCTACGAGCAGTACTTC. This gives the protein CASSPHAGAGYEQYF.

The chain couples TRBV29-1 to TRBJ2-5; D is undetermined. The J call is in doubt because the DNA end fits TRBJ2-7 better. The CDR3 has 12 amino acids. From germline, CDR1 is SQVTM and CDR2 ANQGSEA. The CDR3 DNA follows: TGCAGCGTTGTCTCAAGGAACTACGAGCAGTACTTC. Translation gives CSVVSRNYEQYF.

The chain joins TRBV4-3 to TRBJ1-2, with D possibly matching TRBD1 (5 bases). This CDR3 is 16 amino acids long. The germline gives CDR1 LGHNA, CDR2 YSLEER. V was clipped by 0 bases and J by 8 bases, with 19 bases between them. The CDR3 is CASSQDGAGLVEGYTF. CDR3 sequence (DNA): TGCGCCAGCAGCCAAGATGGGGCAGGGCTTGTTGAGGGCTACACCTTC.

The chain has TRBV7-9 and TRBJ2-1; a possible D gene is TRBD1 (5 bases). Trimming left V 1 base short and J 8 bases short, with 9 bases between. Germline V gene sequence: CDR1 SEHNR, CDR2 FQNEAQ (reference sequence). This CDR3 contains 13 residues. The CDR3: CASSLVTGYEQFF. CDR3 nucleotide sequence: TGTGCCAGCAGCTTAGTCACAGGTTATGAGCAGTTCTTC.

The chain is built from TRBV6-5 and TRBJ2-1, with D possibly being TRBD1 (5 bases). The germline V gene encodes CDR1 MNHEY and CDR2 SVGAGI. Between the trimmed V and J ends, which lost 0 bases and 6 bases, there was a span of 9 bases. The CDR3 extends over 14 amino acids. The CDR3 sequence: CASSYSGRANEQFF. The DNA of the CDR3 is TGTGCCAGCAGTTACTCCGGCAGGGCCAATGAGCAGTTCTTC.

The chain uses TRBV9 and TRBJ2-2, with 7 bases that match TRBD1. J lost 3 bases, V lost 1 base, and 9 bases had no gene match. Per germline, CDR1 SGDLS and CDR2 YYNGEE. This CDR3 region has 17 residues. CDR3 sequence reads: CASSVHDRQGDTGELFF. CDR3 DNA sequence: TGTGCCAGCAGCGTACACGACAGGCAGGGGGACACCGGGGAGCTGTTTTTT. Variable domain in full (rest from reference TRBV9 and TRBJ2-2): DSGVTQTPKHLITATGQRVTLRCSPRSGDLSVYWYQQSLDQGLQFLIQYYNGEERAKGNILERFSAQQFPDLHSELNLSSLELGDSALYFCASSVHDRQGDTGELFFGEGSRLTVL.

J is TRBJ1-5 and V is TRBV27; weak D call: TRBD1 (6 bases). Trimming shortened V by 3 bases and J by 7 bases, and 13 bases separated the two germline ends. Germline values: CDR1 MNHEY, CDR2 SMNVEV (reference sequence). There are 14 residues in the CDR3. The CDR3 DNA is TGTGCCAGCAGTTTTTCAGGGGCGGAACAGCCCCAGCATTTT. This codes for CASSFSGAEQPQHF.

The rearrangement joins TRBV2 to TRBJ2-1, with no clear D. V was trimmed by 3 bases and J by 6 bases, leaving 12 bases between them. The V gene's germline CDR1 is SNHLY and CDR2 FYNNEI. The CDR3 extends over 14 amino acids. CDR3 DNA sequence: TGTGCCAGCAGTGATAGACCTTGGGCCAATGAGCAGTTCTTC. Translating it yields CASSDRPWANEQFF.

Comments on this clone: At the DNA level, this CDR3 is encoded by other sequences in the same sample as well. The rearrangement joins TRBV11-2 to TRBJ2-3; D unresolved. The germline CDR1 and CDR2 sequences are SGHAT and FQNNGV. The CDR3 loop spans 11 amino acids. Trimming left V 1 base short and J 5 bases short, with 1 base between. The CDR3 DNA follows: TGTGCCAGCAGCTTAGGAGATACGCAGTATTTT. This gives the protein CASSLGDTQYF.

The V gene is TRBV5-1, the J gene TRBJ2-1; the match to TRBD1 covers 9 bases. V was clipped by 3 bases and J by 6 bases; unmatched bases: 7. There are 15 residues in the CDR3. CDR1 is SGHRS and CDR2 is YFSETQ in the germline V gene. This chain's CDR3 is CASSWGQGMINEQFF. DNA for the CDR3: TGCGCCAGCAGCTGGGGACAGGGAATGATCAATGAGCAGTTCTTC. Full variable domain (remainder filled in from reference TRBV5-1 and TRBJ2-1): KAGVTQTPRYLIKTRGQQVTLSCSPISGHRSVSWYQQTPGQGLQFLFEYFSETQRNKGNFPGRFSGRQFSNSRSEMNVSTLELGDSALYLCASSWGQGMINEQFFGPGTRLTVL.